The TCR beta chain under discussion was sequenced for a study of identical twins. Study-wide points: It was cross-sectional statistical analysis, not following the same donors, that the conclusions relied on.

The sample holds a few counts of this clonotype. The target antigen is unknown. Per germline, CDR1 MDHEN and CDR2 SYDVKM. The CDR3 length is 15 residues. Trimming took off 2 bases at V and 1 base at J, with 12 bases between the two ends. One entry per CDR3 protein results from TCRdb running MiXCR on the 5' RACE reads. Of around 470,000 distinct CDR3 sequences listed, 14% were seen once; the top ten hold about 0.53%. These same data were also listed under a study on yellow fever vaccine responses in identical twins.

Sequencing used CD4+ T cells sorted from blood. This chain links TRBV28 with TRBJ2-7; D is unresolved. The sequence came from a young woman in good health. This chain's CDR3 is CASSLMAQESYEQYF. The CDR3, as DNA: TGTGCCAGCAGTTTAATGGCCCAGGAGTCCTACGAGCAGTACTTC.